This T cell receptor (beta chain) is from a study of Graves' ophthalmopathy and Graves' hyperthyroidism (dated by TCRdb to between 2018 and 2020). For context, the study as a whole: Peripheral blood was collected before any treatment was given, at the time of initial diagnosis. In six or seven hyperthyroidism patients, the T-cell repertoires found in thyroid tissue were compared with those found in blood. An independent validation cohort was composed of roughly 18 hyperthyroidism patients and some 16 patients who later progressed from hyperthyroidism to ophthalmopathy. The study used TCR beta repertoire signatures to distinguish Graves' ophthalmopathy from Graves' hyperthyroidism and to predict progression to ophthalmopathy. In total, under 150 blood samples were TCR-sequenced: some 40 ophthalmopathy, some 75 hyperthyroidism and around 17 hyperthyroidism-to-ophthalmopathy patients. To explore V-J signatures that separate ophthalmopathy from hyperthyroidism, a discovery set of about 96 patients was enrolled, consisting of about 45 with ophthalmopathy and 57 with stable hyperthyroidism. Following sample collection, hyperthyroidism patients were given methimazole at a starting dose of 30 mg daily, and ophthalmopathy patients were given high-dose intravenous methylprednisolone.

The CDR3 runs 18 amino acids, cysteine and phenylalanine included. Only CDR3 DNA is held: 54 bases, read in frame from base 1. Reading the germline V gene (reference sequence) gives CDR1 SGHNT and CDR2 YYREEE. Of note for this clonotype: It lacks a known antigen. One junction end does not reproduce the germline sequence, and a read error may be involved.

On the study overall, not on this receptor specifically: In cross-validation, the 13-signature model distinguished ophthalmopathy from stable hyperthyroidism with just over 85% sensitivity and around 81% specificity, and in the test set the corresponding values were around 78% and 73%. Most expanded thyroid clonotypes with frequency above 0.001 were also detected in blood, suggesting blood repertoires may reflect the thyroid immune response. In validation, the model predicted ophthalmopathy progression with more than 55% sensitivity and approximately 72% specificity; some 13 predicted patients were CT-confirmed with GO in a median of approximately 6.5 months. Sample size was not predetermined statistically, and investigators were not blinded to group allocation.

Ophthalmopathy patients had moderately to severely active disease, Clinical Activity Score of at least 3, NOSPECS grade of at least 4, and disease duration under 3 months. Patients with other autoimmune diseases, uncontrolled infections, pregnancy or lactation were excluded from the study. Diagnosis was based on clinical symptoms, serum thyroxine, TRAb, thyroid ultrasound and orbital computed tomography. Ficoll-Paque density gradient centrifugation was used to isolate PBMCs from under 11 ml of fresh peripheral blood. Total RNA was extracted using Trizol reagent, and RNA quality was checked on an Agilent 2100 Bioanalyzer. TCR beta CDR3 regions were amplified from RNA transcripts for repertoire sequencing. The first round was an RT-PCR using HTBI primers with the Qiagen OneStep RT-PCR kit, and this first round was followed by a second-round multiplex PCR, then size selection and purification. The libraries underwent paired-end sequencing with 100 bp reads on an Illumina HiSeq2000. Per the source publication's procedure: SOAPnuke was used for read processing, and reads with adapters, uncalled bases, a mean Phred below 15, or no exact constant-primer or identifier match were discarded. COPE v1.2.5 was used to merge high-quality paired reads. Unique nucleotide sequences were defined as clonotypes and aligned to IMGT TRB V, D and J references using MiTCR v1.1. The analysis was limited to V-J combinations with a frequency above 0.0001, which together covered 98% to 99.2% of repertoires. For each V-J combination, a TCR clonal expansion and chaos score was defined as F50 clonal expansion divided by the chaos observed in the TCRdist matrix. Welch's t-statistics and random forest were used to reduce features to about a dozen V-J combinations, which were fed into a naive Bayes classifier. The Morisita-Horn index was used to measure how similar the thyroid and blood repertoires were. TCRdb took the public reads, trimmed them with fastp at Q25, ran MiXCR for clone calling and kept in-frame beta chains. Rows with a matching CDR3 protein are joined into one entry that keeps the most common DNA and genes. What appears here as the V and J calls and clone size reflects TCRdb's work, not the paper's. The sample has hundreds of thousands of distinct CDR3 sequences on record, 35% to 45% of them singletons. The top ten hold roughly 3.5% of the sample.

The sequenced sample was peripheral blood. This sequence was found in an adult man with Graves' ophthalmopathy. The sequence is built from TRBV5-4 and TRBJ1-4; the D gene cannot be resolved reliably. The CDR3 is CASSQGPRTVLGGEKLFF. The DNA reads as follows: TGCGCCAGCAGCCAAGGTCCAAGGACGGTATTGGGCGGTGAAAAACTGTTTTTT. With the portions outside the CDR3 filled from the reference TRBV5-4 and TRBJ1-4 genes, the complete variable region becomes ETGVTQSPTHLIKTRGQQVTLRCSSQSGHNTVSWYQQALGQGPQFIFQYYREEENGRGNFPPRFSGLQFPNYSSELNVNALELDDSALYLCASSQGPRTVLGGEKLFFGSGTQLSVL.